The sequence of this TCR beta chain was determined in a study of blood T cell repertoires in COVID-19. The CDR3 is made up of 14 amino acids. Trimming stripped 5 bases from V and 5 bases from J, with 16 bases between. Germline V gives CDR1 SQVTM, CDR2 ANQGSEA. Method: immunoSEQ multiplex PCR; TCRdb's copy keeps in-frame clones and lacks some. The data show about half a million clones, roughly nine tenths seen once. The clonotype originates from a woman in her sixties or seventies who had recovered from COVID-19. Sequencing was performed on PBMCs or T cells enriched from blood (not recorded which). The chain couples TRBV29-1 to TRBJ1-5, with D maybe TRBD1 (5 bases). The CDR3 reads CSVQPGLGDQPQHF. As DNA, the CDR3 is TGCAGCGTTCAACCCGGGCTAGGGGATCAGCCCCAGCATTTT. The whole variable domain, filled in from reference TRBV29-1 and TRBJ1-5, reads SAVISQKPSRDICQRGTSLTIQCQVDSQVTMMFWYRQQPGQSLTLIATANQGSEATYESGFVIDKFPISRPNLTFSTLTVSNMSPEDSSIYLCSVQPGLGDQPQHFGDGTRLSIL.